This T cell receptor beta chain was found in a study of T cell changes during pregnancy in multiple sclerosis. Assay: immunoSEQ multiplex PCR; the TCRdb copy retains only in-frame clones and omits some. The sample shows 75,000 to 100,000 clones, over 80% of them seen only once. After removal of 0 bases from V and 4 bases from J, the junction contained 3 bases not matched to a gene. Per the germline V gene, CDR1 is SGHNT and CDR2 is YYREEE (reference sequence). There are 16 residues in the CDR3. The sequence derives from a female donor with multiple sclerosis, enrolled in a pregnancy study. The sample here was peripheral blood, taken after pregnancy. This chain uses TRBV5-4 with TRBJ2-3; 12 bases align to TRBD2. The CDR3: CASSLGLAGEADTQYF. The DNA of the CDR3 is TGTGCCAGCAGCTTGGGACTAGCGGGAGAAGCAGATACGCAGTATTTT. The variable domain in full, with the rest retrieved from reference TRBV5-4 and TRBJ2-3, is ETGVTQSPTHLIKTRGQQVTLRCSSQSGHNTVSWYQQALGQGPQFIFQYYREEENGRGNFPPRFSGLQFPNYSSELNVNALELDDSALYLCASSLGLAGEADTQYFGPGTRLTVL.